This T cell receptor beta chain originates from a study of T cells in Graves' hyperthyroidism and ophthalmopathy. This clonotype has ten or more counts. There were TCR beta CDR3 regions amplified from RNA transcripts. In the first-round RT-PCR of the TCR CDR3, the HTBI primer set was used. MiXCR was run by TCRdb on the multiplex PCR reads, yielding one entry per CDR3 protein. Of around 380,000 distinct CDR3 sequences in the sample, 13% were seen once. Trimming took off 4 bases at V and 8 bases at J, with 9 bases between the two ends. Per germline, CDR1 MNHNS and CDR2 SASEGT. This CDR3 spans 13 amino acids.

The sequencing input was blood. The chain carries TRBV6-1 and TRBJ1-6; D call uncertain. This sequence originates from a man aged 25-45 years with Graves' hyperthyroidism that later progressed to Graves' ophthalmopathy. The CDR3 region is CASSGTEDSPLHF. In DNA, the CDR3 is TGTGCCAGCAGTGGAACCGAGGATTCACCCCTCCACTTT.